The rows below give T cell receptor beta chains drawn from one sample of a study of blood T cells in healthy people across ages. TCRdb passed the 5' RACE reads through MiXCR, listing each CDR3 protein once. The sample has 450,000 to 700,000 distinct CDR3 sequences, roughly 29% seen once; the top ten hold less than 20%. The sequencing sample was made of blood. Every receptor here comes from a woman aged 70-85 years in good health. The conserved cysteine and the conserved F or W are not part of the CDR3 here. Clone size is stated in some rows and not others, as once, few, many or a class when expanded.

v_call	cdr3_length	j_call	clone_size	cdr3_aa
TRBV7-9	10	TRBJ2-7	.	ASSPGQQEQY
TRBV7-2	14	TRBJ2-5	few	ASSKTSGGAWETQY
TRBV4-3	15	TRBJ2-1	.	ASSQESLAGAHGEQF
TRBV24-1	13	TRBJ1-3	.	ATSDAREDGNTIY
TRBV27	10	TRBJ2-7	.	ASGQGSHEQY
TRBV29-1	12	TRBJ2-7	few	SVEAAGWAYEQY
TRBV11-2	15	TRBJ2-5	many	ASSFLGGTGGMETQY
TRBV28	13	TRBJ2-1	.	ASSFGTTSYNEQF
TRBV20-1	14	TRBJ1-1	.	SARPQGGGENTEAF
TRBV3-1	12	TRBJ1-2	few	ASSQEGRRYGYT
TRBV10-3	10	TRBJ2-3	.	AMPPTPRTQY
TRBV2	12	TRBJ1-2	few	ASSNLGQSYGYT
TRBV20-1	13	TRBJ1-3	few	SAGSLGRGGNTIY
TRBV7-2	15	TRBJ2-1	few	ASSLERLAGVGNEQF
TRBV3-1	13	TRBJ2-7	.	ASSQWGQLNYEQY
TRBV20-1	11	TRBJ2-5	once	SARKDIQETQY
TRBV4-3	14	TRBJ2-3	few	ASSQGPGQTSNTQY
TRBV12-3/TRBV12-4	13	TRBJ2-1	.	ASSWGGPSYNEQF
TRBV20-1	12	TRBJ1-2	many	SARDPGQPYGYT
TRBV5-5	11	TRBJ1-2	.	ASSLGSPGGYT
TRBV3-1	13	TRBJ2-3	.	ASSQAPWDSDTQY
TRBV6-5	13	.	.	ASSYSGHPSETQY
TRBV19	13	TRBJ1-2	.	ASSIGTAGNYGYT
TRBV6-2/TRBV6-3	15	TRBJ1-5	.	ASSYLIAGVTNQPQH
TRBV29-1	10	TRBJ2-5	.	SADRQGETQY
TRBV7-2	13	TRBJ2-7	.	ASSDWGGSSYEQY
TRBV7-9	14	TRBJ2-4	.	ASSLAGAGAKNIQY
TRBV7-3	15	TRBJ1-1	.	ASSPHPDRGLGTEAF
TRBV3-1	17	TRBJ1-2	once	ASSQVRGPGQATNYGYT
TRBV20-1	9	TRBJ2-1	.	SVRDHNEQF
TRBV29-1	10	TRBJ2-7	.	SVGVGSYEQY
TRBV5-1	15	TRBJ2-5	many	ASSLVRAGGTQETQY
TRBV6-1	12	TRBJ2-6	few	ASSGNSGANVLT
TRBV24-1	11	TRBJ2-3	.	ATSELAADTQY
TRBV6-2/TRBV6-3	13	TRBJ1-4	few	ASSSAGTGSRKLF
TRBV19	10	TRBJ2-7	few	ASGDRPYEQY
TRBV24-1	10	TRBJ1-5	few	ATATVDQPQH
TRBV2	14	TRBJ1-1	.	ASSPNRGVRNTEAF
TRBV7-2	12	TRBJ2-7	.	ASSLGLRSYEQY
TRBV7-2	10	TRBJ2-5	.	ASGSQRRTQY
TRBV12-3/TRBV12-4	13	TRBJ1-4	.	ASNTAGQFNEKLF
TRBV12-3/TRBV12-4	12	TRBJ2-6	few	ASSSFSGANVLT
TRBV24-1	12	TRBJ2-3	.	ATSYREARDTQY
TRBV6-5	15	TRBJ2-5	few	ASSYSSGVGFQETQY
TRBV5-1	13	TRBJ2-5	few	ASSHPKGQLETQY
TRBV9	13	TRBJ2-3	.	ASSVRGASTDTQY
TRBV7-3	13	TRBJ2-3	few	ASGLGAGSTDTQY
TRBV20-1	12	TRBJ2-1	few	SASGIRSYNEQF
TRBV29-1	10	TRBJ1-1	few	SVEEGRTGAF
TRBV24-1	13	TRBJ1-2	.	ATSDATGKWYGYT
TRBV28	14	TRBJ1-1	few	ASSLTSTGVGTEAF